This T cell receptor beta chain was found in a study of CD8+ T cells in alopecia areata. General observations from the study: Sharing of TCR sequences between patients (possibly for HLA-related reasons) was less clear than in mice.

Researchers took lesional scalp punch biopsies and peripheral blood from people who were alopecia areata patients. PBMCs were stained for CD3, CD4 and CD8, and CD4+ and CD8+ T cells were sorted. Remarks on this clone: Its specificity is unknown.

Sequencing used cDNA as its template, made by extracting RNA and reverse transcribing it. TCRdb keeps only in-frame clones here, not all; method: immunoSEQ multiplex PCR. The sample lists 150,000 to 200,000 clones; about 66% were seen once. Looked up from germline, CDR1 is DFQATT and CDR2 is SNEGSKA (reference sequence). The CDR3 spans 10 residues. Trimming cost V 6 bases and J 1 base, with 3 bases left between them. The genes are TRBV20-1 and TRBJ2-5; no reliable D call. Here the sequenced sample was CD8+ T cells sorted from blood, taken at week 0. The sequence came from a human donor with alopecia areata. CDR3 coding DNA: TGCAGTGCCGTCCAAGAGACCCAGTACTTC. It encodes CSAVQETQYF.